What follows describes a single T cell receptor beta chain. Its antigen remains unknown. This sample is part of a study of blood T cells in healthy people across ages. Study background: When template switching was applied, about one barcoded beta molecule was captured per two T cells.

Alongside a J-beta primer mix, a sample-barcoded 5' primer served in a second PCR lasting roughly 6 to 12 cycles. Using its own MiXCR run on the 5' RACE reads, TCRdb lists one record per CDR3 protein. The sample has 1,300,000 or so distinct CDR3 sequences, roughly 60% seen once; the top ten hold over 5.5%. Study outcomes and limitations: Long-lived and aged donors differed, with more naive CD4+ cells and higher diversity in the long-lived.

The receptor's source is a young man in good health. The sequencing sample was made of blood.

DNA for the CDR3: TGCAGTGCTAGAGCTGCCGGGACAGGGAATATGAACACTGAAGCTTTCTTT. The encoded protein is CSARAAGTGNMNTEAFF. The rearrangement uses TRBV20-1 and TRBJ1-1; the match to TRBD1 covers 9 bases. The V segment lost 1 base and the J segment 0 bases; nucleotides outside the gene matches: 9. CDR1 is DFQATT, CDR2 SNEGSKA, per germline (reference sequence). The CDR3 extends over 17 amino acids.